The entry below describes one TCR beta chain. In this sample, this clone turned up once. Its target antigen remains unknown. No base quality information exists; no much larger clone differs at one position. The CDR3 runs 12 amino acids, cysteine and phenylalanine included. The kept DNA is CDR3 alone, 36 bases in frame from the first base. As encoded in the germline V gene, CDR1 is MGHRA while CDR2 is YSYEKL. Trimming at the junction amounts to 1 base on V and 7 bases on J, and the germline ends lie 7 bases apart. TCR CDR3 regions were amplified from genomic DNA by multiplex PCR using the deep immunoSEQ assay. Genomic DNA extracted from each cell subset was distributed evenly over all wells of several immunoSEQ 96-well plates, and each plate served as one replicate. For sorted subsets, each replicate PCR was loaded with about 0.2 ug genomic DNA, equivalent to about 30,000 T cell genomes. The purified libraries were quantified using a Qubit 3.0 fluorometer, sized with a Bioanalyzer 2100, and then quantified again using the KAPA Library Quantification kit. Every immunoSEQ 96-well plate was sequenced on a separate single-read 150-cycle Illumina NextSeq 550 flow cell. Turning to the authors' computational methods: The immunoSEQ output contained only junctional sequences without quality scores, so filtering could not match that applied to full-length reads. To assign V/J genes and CDR3, sequences were annotated using PyIR, a Python wrapper for IgBLAST v1.9, with IMGT germline references. Reads were removed for weak V/J assignments (E-value above 1e-6), missing CDR3, stop codons, out-of-frame junctions, or ambiguous translated residues. V3J clonotypes were defined as sequences sharing an identical inferred V gene, J gene, and CDR3 amino acid sequence. Percentage overlap between repertoires was computed as shared unique clonotypes divided by the size of the smaller repertoire. Repertoire richness was assessed with RTK rarefaction, the Chao1 estimator, and Recon v2.1 estimates of unobserved clonotypes. For all TCRbeta clonotypes obtained by the gDNA method from a handful of donors, generation probabilities were computed with OLGA. TCRdb took over this immuneACCESS table, retaining in-frame rearrangements with V and J assigned. Such tables are incomplete; in checked studies, under half of the missing clones stem from an unresolved V gene, and the remainder is unexplained. That table furnishes V, J and clone size, whereas the DNA furnished D and trimming. Across this sample there are a few million clones, with 92% seen only once. The ten largest clones represent 0.37% of the sample.

The donors were healthy, HIV-negative adults who had no recently reported acute infections or vaccinations. Only Caucasian adults living in Nashville, Tennessee, USA were represented among the donors. CD4+ T cells were enriched by magnetic negative selection, after which naive cells were positively selected on CD45RA and the negative fraction was taken as the memory subset. After blood collection by leukapheresis, PBMCs were isolated using Ficoll-Histopaque density gradient centrifugation and then cryopreserved in the vapor phase of liquid nitrogen. Purity and quantity of every magnetically sorted T cell population were checked by analytical flow cytometry. Each sorted fraction had its genomic DNA isolated and then quantified by UV absorbance on a Nanodrop 2000c. The data stem from a study of shared clonotypes between healthy human individuals (dated by TCRdb to 2018 to 2020). At the level of the whole study: Three men and a couple of women, aged 18 to 49 years, made up the cohort. For each donor, CD4 naive and CD4 memory were each given three plates, CD8 naive was given two plates, and CD8 memory was given one plate. To increase sequencing depth and limit assay-specific biases, TCR repertoire library preparation and sequencing were carried out by different laboratories using diverse techniques. To estimate repertoire size and how much clonotype sharing occurs between individuals, the study deeply sequenced the blood TCR repertoires of roughly 5 healthy adults. Leukapheresis yielded between about 0.9 and 9 billion PBMCs per donor.

Overall study results and their limits: Higher generation probabilities were observed for clonotypes shared by all four sorted-subset donors than for non-shared clonotypes. Naive subsets generally had larger estimated clonotype richness than memory subsets did. Incomplete sequencing was indicated by rarefaction of sorted-subset datasets, despite the large sequencing depth. Sampling was restricted to blood, and TCR repertoires in tissue are likely to differ from TCR repertoires in blood. Because the study included only a small number of donors, the genetic and exposure-history diversity represented was limited. Sharing across several donors was observed for approximately 5% of naive CD4, 3% to 3.5% of naive CD8, 2% to 2.5% of memory CD4, and roughly 0.4% of memory CD8 clonotypes. Pairwise subsampling led to the expectation that sequencing depth would affect the degree of clonotype sharing among donors.

The rearrangement combines TRBV4-1 with TRBJ1-2; the D gene is not confidently resolved. The sample taken for sequencing was naive CD4+ T cells from PBMCs. Per the publication, the cell subset or site label means: CD45RA+ positively selected. This receptor was taken from a man between 18 and 35 years old in good health. Some clones in this sample may be carry-over from other donors' samples. The bases read TGCGCCAGCAGCCAAGTTATGGGTGGCTACACCTTC. Translated, it gives CASSQVMGGYTF.